The 25 T cell receptor beta chains reported below all come from one sample, sequenced in a study of blood T cell repertoires in COVID-19. Using immunoSEQ multiplex PCR, the repertoire was profiled, and TCRdb retains in-frame clones only, with some absent. The sample carries about 130,000 clones, around nine tenths recorded once. Source material: PBMCs or T cells enriched from blood (not recorded which). Every receptor here comes from a woman aged 50 to 60 who had recovered from COVID-19.

This chain connects TRBV9 to TRBJ2-7; D not certain. CDR1 is SGDLS, CDR2 YYNGEE, per germline. Trimming took off 4 bases at V and 0 bases at J, with 14 bases between the two ends. The CDR3 is 15 residues long. CDR3 coding DNA: TGTGCCAGCAGCCCGGCGGCTAGTTCCTCCTACGAGCAGTACTTC. Its translation is CASSPAASSSYEQYF.

The V call is TRBV7-2, the J call TRBJ1-1; 10 bases match TRBD1. V shed 3 bases and J 8 bases; nucleotides not matched to a gene: 9. Germline V lookup: CDR1 SGHTA, CDR2 FQGNSA. The CDR3 runs 15 residues. The CDR3 DNA sequence: TGTGCCAGCAGCTTGGGGTCGACAGGGGGCACAGAAGCTTTCTTT. Protein sequence: CASSLGSTGGTEAFF.

The V call is TRBV15, the J call TRBJ2-1; D not certain. CDR1 LNHNV and CDR2 YYDKDF come from the germline V gene (reference sequence). Between the trimmed V and J ends, which lost 4 bases and 5 bases, there was a span of 15 bases. The CDR3 loop spans 15 amino acids. The CDR3 spells CATSTALIRDNEQFF. CDR3 bases: TGTGCCACCAGCACAGCACTAATCCGGGACAATGAGCAGTTCTTC.

As concerns this clone: The sample contains more than one DNA sequence encoding this CDR3. V usage is TRBV9 and J usage is TRBJ2-7; 11 bases are shared with TRBD1. This CDR3 spans 14 amino acids. Germline V gene data show CDR1 as SGDLS and CDR2 as YYNGEE. Trimming removed 3 bases from V and 4 bases from J; junction bases left unmatched: 3. CDR3 in amino acids: CASSARDRGYEQYF. The CDR3 DNA sequence: TGTGCCAGCAGCGCCCGGGACAGGGGGTACGAGCAGTACTTC.

There are a few counts of this clone. Written as DNA, the CDR3 is TGTGCCAGCAGCTCCGGACTATTCGGGGAGCTGTTTTTT. It yields the protein CASSSGLFGELFF. J is TRBJ2-2 and V is TRBV11-3; the D gene is possibly TRBD2 (6 bases). Trimming stripped 4 bases from V and 7 bases from J, with 10 bases between. The CDR3 extends over 13 amino acids. Germline V gene sequence: CDR1 SGHNT, CDR2 YENEEA.

V gene TRBV7-3 combines with J gene TRBJ2-1; weak D call: TRBD1 (6 bases). Germline V gene sequence: CDR1 SGHTA, CDR2 FQGTGA. Trimming removed 2 bases from V and 4 bases from J, with 12 bases in between. The CDR3 covers 15 residues. This CDR3 is CASSLQGSAYNEQFF. The CDR3 DNA reads as TGTGCCAGCAGCTTACAGGGGAGCGCGTACAATGAGCAGTTCTTC.

The chain is built from TRBV27 and TRBJ2-7; TRBD2 matches at 7 bases. Germline-derived CDR1 and CDR2 are MNHEY and SMNVEV (reference sequence). The CDR3 is 14 residues long. Trimming cost V 6 bases and J 4 bases; bases outside gene matches: 9. DNA of the CDR3: TGTGCCAGCAGCCAACGGGGGACTAAGTACGAGCAGTACTTC. Its translation: CASSQRGTKYEQYF.

The rearrangement uses TRBV5-1 and TRBJ2-7, with 9 positions matching TRBD2. CDR3 length equals 15 residues. Germline-derived CDR1 and CDR2 are SGHRS and YFSETQ. V was clipped by 0 bases and J by 2 bases; unmatched bases: 3. CDR3 in DNA: TGCGCCAGCAGCTTGGGCGGGAGGGTACCCTACGAGCAGTACTTC. This translates into CASSLGGRVPYEQYF.

The chain couples TRBV4-2 to TRBJ1-2; D unresolved. Germline V CDR1 and CDR2: LGHNA, YNFKEQ. V was pared by 3 bases and J by 8 bases, with 16 bases between. This CDR3 is built from 14 residues. The CDR3 is CASSQGRSGGGYTF. The CDR3 nucleotides are TGTGCCAGCAGCCAGGGTCGCTCGGGAGGGGGCTACACCTTC.

The chain employs TRBV13 and TRBJ2-5; 7 nucleotides align to TRBD2. The V segment lost 6 bases and the J segment 5 bases; nucleotides outside the gene matches: 9. From germline, CDR1 is PRHDT and CDR2 FYEKMQ (reference sequence). CDR3 length equals 14 residues. The CDR3 nucleotides are TGTGCCAGCAGTTCTGGGGGGGGTTGGGAGACCCAGTACTTC. It codes for CASSSGGGWETQYF.

The chain combines TRBV7-2 with TRBJ2-1; 8 bases fit TRBD2. This CDR3 contains 15 residues. Trimming at V came to 5 bases and at J to 5 bases, leaving 8 bases not matched to a gene. Per the germline V gene, CDR1 is SGHTA and CDR2 is FQGNSA. DNA for the CDR3: TGTGCCAGCAGCATAAGCGGGGGCCCGAACAATGAGCAGTTCTTC. It codes for CASSISGGPNNEQFF.

This chain uses TRBV5-5 with TRBJ2-7, with TRBD1 matching over 7 bases. Germline V gene lookup returns CDR1 SGHKS and CDR2 YYEKEE (reference sequence). V was clipped by 0 bases and J by 3 bases; unmatched bases: 9. The length of the CDR3 is 16 residues. The chain's CDR3 is CASSLGRQGEFYEQYF. CDR3 nucleotides: TGTGCCAGCAGCTTGGGACGCCAGGGGGAATTCTACGAGCAGTACTTC. The full variable domain, its missing parts supplied by reference TRBV5-5 and TRBJ2-7, is DAGVTQSPTHLIKTRGQQVTLRCSPISGHKSVSWYQQVLGQGPQFIFQYYEKEERGRGNFPDRFSARQFPNYSSELNVNALLLGDSALYLCASSLGRQGEFYEQYFGPGTRLTVT.

The chain is built from TRBV5-1 and TRBJ1-1; 7 bases are shared with TRBD1. Germline CDR1 is SGHRS and CDR2 is YFSETQ. The trim removed 4 bases at V and 0 bases at J, leaving 6 bases unmatched. This CDR3 is built from 15 residues. This CDR3 is CASSVGTALNTEAFF. In nucleotides, the CDR3 is TGCGCCAGCAGCGTGGGGACAGCGTTGAACACTGAAGCTTTCTTT. Supplemented by reference TRBV5-1 and TRBJ1-1, the full variable domain reads KAGVTQTPRYLIKTRGQQVTLSCSPISGHRSVSWYQQTPGQGLQFLFEYFSETQRNKGNFPGRFSGRQFSNSRSEMNVSTLELGDSALYLCASSVGTALNTEAFFGQGTRLTVV.

This clone was seen a single time. The V and J genes are TRBV5-3 and TRBJ1-4, with 8 positions matching TRBD1. TRBV5-3 is an open reading frame whose function is uncertain. J was trimmed by 6 bases and V by 5 bases; bases with no gene match: 12. The CDR3 loop spans 16 amino acids. DNA of the CDR3: TGTGCCAGAAGTTACAGTTGGACAGGGTGCCATGAAAAACTGTTTTTT. This gives the protein CARSYSWTGCHEKLFF.

V and J are TRBV7-9 and TRBJ2-2, with TRBD1 matching 7 bases. Germline V gene data show CDR1 as SEHNR and CDR2 as FQNEAQ (reference sequence). The CDR3 has 16 residues. The trim removed 5 bases at V and 2 bases at J, leaving 8 bases unmatched. The CDR3 region is CASSIDRVINTGELFF. In DNA, the CDR3 is TGTGCCAGCAGCATTGACAGGGTGATTAACACCGGGGAGCTGTTTTTT.

This sequence joins TRBV11-2 and TRBJ1-3; D remains unclear. V shed 1 base and J shed 0 bases, with 10 bases lying between them. This CDR3 spans 16 amino acids. In germline, CDR1 is SGHAT, CDR2 FQNNGV. This CDR3 is CASSLVTRSSGNTIYF. In DNA, the CDR3 is TGTGCCAGCAGCTTAGTGACACGAAGCTCTGGAAACACCATATATTTT.

The V call is TRBV30, the J call TRBJ2-1; D is unclear. The V end was cut by 4 bases, the J end by 4 bases, with 5 bases between. CDR1 and CDR2 from the germline V gene are GTSNPN and SVGIG (reference sequence). CDR3 length: 11 amino acids. CDR3 region: CAWNSYNEQFF. As DNA, the CDR3 is TGTGCCTGGAACAGTTACAATGAGCAGTTCTTC.

This chain joins TRBV3-1 (or the pseudogene TRBV3-2) and TRBJ2-7; possibly TRBD2 for D (6 bases). This CDR3 comprises 14 residues. Germline V gene sequence: CDR1 LGHDT, CDR2 YNNKEL (reference sequence). V lost 4 bases and J 5 bases, leaving 15 bases between the germline ends. The CDR3 spells CASSPAGLNHEQYF. DNA for the CDR3: TGTGCCAGCAGCCCCGCGGGGTTGAACCACGAGCAGTACTTC.

The chain has TRBV5-1 and TRBJ2-2; D might be TRBD1 (5 bases). V was trimmed by 6 bases and J by 4 bases, leaving 13 bases between them. The germline gives CDR1 SGHRS, CDR2 YFSETQ. The CDR3 has 14 residues. The CDR3: CASTPNQGTGELFF. The CDR3 nucleotides read TGCGCCAGCACCCCTAATCAGGGCACCGGGGAGCTGTTTTTT.

The rearrangement uses TRBV19 and TRBJ2-1; 7 bases align to TRBD2. The CDR3 runs 15 residues. The germline V gene encodes CDR1 LNHDA and CDR2 SQIVND (reference sequence). Trimming took 7 bases from V and 3 from J; bases not matched to a gene: 9. The CDR3 loop is CASNTWEGFYNEQFF. The CDR3 DNA reads TGTGCCAGTAATACGTGGGAGGGCTTCTACAATGAGCAGTTCTTC.

The chain has TRBV5-1 and TRBJ2-1; 10 positions match TRBD2. The germline V gene has CDR1 SGHRS and CDR2 YFSETQ. Unmatched junction bases numbered 8, after V lost 4 bases and J lost 1 base. CDR3 length: 17 amino acids. CDR3 nucleotide sequence: TGCGCCAGCAGCCAACCTGGACTAGCGGAATCCTACAATGAGCAGTTCTTC. Protein: CASSQPGLAESYNEQFF. The full variable domain, completed using reference TRBV5-1 and TRBJ2-1, is KAGVTQTPRYLIKTRGQQVTLSCSPISGHRSVSWYQQTPGQGLQFLFEYFSETQRNKGNFPGRFSGRQFSNSRSEMNVSTLELGDSALYLCASSQPGLAESYNEQFFGPGTRLTVL.

The rearrangement joins TRBV7-9 to TRBJ1-2, with 8 bases identical to TRBD1. The V segment lost 1 base and the J segment 6 bases; nucleotides outside the gene matches: 13. The CDR3 has 17 residues. The germline gives CDR1 SEHNR, CDR2 FQNEAQ (reference sequence). The CDR3: CASSLDLASGGLHGYTF. In DNA, the CDR3 is TGTGCCAGCAGCTTAGACCTAGCGTCAGGGGGCCTCCATGGCTACACCTTC.

The gene calls are TRBV11-3 and TRBJ1-4, with D unresolved. From germline, CDR1 is SGHNT and CDR2 YENEEA. V lost 5 bases and J 1 base, leaving 11 bases between the germline ends. The CDR3 is made up of 15 amino acids. CDR3 DNA sequence: TGTGCCAGCAGCCCACCGGGGAGAACTAATGAAAAACTGTTTTTT. Translated, it gives CASSPPGRTNEKLFF.

The chain carries TRBV6-5 and TRBJ1-6, with TRBD1 identical over 8 bases. CDR1 is MNHEY, CDR2 SVGAGI, per germline. V lost 6 bases to trimming and J lost 5 bases; unmatched junction nucleotides: 0. The CDR3 runs to 13 residues. CDR3 region: CASRDRDNSPLHF. DNA of the CDR3: TGTGCCAGCAGGGACAGGGATAATTCACCCCTCCACTTT.

The rearrangement joins TRBV19 to TRBJ2-7, with D possibly being TRBD1 (6 bases). CDR1 is LNHDA, CDR2 SQIVND, per germline (reference sequence). The V gene lost 3 bases and the J gene lost 3 bases, with 9 bases spanning the gap. This CDR3 is 13 amino acids long. This CDR3 is CASSMAGVYEQYF. For the CDR3, the DNA is TGTGCCAGTAGTATGGCAGGGGTCTACGAGCAGTACTTC. The entire variable domain, with the rest obtained from reference TRBV19 and TRBJ2-7, is as follows: DGGITQSPKYLFRKEGQNVTLSCEQNLNHDAMYWYRQDPGQGLRLIYYSQIVNDFQKGDIAEGYSVSREKKESFPLTVTSAQKNPTAFYLCASSMAGVYEQYFGPGTRLTVT.